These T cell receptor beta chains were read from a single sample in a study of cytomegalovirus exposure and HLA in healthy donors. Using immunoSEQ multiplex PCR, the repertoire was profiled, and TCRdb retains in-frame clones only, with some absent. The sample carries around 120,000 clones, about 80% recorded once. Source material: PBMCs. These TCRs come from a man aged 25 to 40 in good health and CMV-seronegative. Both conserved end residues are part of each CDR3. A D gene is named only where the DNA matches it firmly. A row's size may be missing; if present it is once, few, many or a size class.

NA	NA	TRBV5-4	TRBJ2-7	TGTGCCAGCAGCTGGGGCAATCAACAGCCCTACGAGCAGTACTTC	CASSWGNQQPYEQYF
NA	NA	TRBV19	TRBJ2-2	TGTGCCAGTAGTATAGGTCGGAACACCGGGGAGCTGTTTTTT	CASSIGRNTGELFF
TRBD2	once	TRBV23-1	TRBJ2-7	TGCGCCAGCAGTCACCCGAGAGTAGCGGGAGTCGCCTACGAGCAGTACTTC	CASSHPRVAGVAYEQYF
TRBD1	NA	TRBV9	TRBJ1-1	TGTGCCAGCAGCACCGGGACAGGGGGCCCTGAAGCTTTCTTT	CASSTGTGGPEAFF
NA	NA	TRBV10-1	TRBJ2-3	TGCGCCAGCAGCGGACAGCGACCTCGTGTCACAGATACGCAGTATTTT	CASSGQRPRVTDTQYF
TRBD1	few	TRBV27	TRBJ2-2	TGTGCCAGCAGATCCGGGACAGGGTACACCGGGGAGCTGTTTTTT	CASRSGTGYTGELFF
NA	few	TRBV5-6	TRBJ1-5	TGTGCCAGCAGCTTGGGGGCTTGGCAGCCCCAGCATTTT	CASSLGAWQPQHF
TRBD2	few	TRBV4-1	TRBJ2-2	TGCGCCAGCACCCTCGGGACTAGCGGGTTGGGGACCGGGGAGCTGTTTTTT	CASTLGTSGLGTGELFF
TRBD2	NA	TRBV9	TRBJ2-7	TGTGCCAGCAGCGTAGAGGGTAGCGGGAGGTACGAGCAGTACTTC	CASSVEGSGRYEQYF
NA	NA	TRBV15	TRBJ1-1	TGTGCCACCAGCAGAGATCGAGGGTCTGGTATCACTGAAGCTTTCTTT	CATSRDRGSGITEAFF
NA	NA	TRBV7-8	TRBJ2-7	TGTGCCAGCAGCTTAGGACAGTTAGGCGAGCAGTACTTC	CASSLGQLGEQYF
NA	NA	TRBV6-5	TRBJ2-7	TGTGCCAGCAGCCGCACAGTAGCGGCCTCCTACGAGCAGTACTTC	CASSRTVAASYEQYF
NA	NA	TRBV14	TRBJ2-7	TGTGCCAGCAGCCCAGCCACCGACGGGAACGAGCAGTACTTC	CASSPATDGNEQYF
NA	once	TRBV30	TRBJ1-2	TGTGCCTGGAGTGTACTAGGAGGGGCCTACGGCTACACCTTC	CAWSVLGGAYGYTF
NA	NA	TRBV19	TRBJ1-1	TGTGCCAGTACCATACGGACCCGACAGGCGCTTGAAGCTTTCTTT	CASTIRTRQALEAFF
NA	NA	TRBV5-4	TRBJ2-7	TGTGCCAGCAGCTTGGCACAGGGTTACGAGCAGTACTTC	CASSLAQGYEQYF
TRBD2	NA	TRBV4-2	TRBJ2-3	TGTGCCAGCAGCCTCTTAGGCGGGAGCCTGGGCACAGATACGCAGTATTTT	CASSLLGGSLGTDTQYF
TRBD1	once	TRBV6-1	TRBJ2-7	TGTGCCAGCAGTAATCCGGGACAGGGTCGTCAAGAGCAGTACTTC	CASSNPGQGRQEQYF
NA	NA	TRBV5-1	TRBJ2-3	TGCGCCAGCAGCTTGGCCTACTTCGGAGATACGCAGTATTTT	CASSLAYFGDTQYF
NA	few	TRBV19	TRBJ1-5	TGTGCCAGTACCAATACAAGGGGAGGTAATCAGCCCCAGCATTTT	CASTNTRGGNQPQHF
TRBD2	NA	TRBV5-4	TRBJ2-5	TGTGCCAGCAGCTTGGGGCTAGCGGGAGATCGAGAGACCCAGTACTTC	CASSLGLAGDRETQYF
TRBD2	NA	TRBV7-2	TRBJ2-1	TGTGCCAGCAGCTCGGGACTACCATCTGATGAGCAGTTCTTC	CASSSGLPSDEQFF
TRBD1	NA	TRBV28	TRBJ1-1	TGTGCCAGCAGAAGGGGACAGGGGTTGAACACTGAAGCTTTCTTT	CASRRGQGLNTEAFF
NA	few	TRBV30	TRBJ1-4	TGTGCCTGGAGTGTTGACGGGAAACGCAATGAAAAACTGTTTTTT	CAWSVDGKRNEKLFF
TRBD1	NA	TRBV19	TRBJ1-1	TGTGCCAGTAGTGCAGGTTACAGGGGGCCGAACACTGAAGCTTTCTTT	CASSAGYRGPNTEAFF
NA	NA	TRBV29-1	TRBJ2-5	TGCAGCGTTGAAATCAGGGCTAGGGAGACCCAGTACTTC	CSVEIRARETQYF
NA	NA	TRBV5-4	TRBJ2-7	TGTGCCAGCAGCTTTGGAAGCGCCATAGACTACGAGCAGTACTTC	CASSFGSAIDYEQYF
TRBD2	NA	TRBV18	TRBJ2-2	TGTGCCAGCTCACCACAGTTGACGGGAGGGGATCCGAACACCGGGGAGCTGTTTTTT	CASSPQLTGGDPNTGELFF
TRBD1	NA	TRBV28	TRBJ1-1	TGTGCCAGCAGTGACCCGGGACAGGGGTGGACTGAAGCTTTCTTT	CASSDPGQGWTEAFF
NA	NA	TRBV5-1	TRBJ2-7	TGCGCCAGCAGCTTGGCCGAAATTGCGTCCTACGAGCAGTACTTC	CASSLAEIASYEQYF
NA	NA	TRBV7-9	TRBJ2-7	TGTGCCAGCAGCGAAACAGGTCTGGAGCAGTACTTC	CASSETGLEQYF
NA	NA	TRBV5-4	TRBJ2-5	TGTGCCAGCAGCTTGGCAAAGTGGGCAGAGACCCAGTACTTC	CASSLAKWAETQYF
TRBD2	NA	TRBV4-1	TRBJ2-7	TGCGCCAGCAGCCAAGTTACTAGCGGGATCTTGTACGAGCAGTACTTC	CASSQVTSGILYEQYF